This T cell receptor (beta chain) was found in a study of identical twins. Study findings and constraints: Out-of-frame TCR alpha sharing in monozygotic twins exceeded recombination model predictions. Researchers caution that invariant MAIT and iNKT cells could partly confound zero-insertion analyses. A lower insertion count was a feature of abundant cord blood beta clonotypes, with no such feature in memory repertoires.

This clonotype was counted only a few times. Its antigen is unidentified. CDR1 and CDR2 (germline): DFQATT, SNEGSKA (reference sequence). V lost 1 base, J lost 9 bases, and 12 bases stayed unmatched. CDR3 size: 16 residues. A universal primer site was incorporated via template switching, and the cDNA contained unique molecular identifiers. Via MiXCR, TCRdb re-called the 5' RACE reads, giving one row per CDR3 protein. The sample has 750,000 to 950,000 distinct CDR3 sequences; 10% to 15% are singletons. A further study also used this sample, focusing on yellow fever vaccine responses in identical twins.

The sample was PBMCs. This clonotype was sampled from a woman younger than 35 in good health. The chain combines TRBV20-1 with TRBJ1-6; 7 nucleotides line up with TRBD1. The CDR3 reads CSARARSEGQSSPLHF. The CDR3 bases are TGCAGTGCTAGAGCTCGATCGGAGGGACAGTCTTCACCCCTCCACTTT.